This T cell receptor (beta chain) derives from a study of blood T cell repertoires in COVID-19. The CDR3 contains 15 residues. Germline CDR1 reads PRHDT; CDR2 reads FYEKMQ (reference sequence). V shed 5 bases and J 0 bases; nucleotides not matched to a gene: 3. Original analysis: From reference gene primer amplification, estimates of nucleated cell counts were derived. TCRdb keeps only in-frame clones here, not all; method: immunoSEQ multiplex PCR. V, J and clone size were drawn from that table, and D and trimming were deduced from the DNA. The sample carries fewer than 120,000 clones, around three quarters recorded once.

The sequence came from an older woman with acute or convalescent COVID-19. The rearrangement links TRBV13 to TRBJ2-1; the match to TRBD1 covers 8 bases. Sequencing used peripheral blood. CDR3 DNA: TGTGCCAGCAGCCACACAGGGGGCTCCTACAATGAGCAGTTCTTC. Amino acids: CASSHTGGSYNEQFF.